Listed below are T cell receptor beta chains from one sample, sequenced in a study of blood T cell repertoires in COVID-19. This table comes from immunoSEQ multiplex PCR, and its TCRdb copy is limited to in-frame clones, with some not included. The table records 110,000 or so clones, 75% to 90% of them present only once. The sample comprised peripheral blood. All receptors come from a woman aged 40 to 50 with acute or convalescent COVID-19. CDR3s include the opening cysteine and the closing phenylalanine or tryptophan. D genes are given only for firm matches. Only some rows state a clone size, as once, few, many or a class for expanded clones.

size: NA
D: NA
J: TRBJ1-2
V: TRBV9
CDR3: CASSPRWQGNYGYTF
DNA: TGTGCCAGCAGCCCCCGTTGGCAGGGAAACTATGGCTACACCTTC

size: NA
D: NA
J: TRBJ2-2
V: TRBV10-2
CDR3: CASSESRTGELFF
DNA: TGCGCCAGCAGTGAGTCACGGACCGGGGAGCTGTTTTTT

size: NA
D: NA
J: TRBJ2-3
V: TRBV9
CDR3: CASSVAPTSTDTQYF
DNA: TGTGCCAGCAGCGTAGCTCCCACTAGCACAGATACGCAGTATTTT

size: few
D: TRBD1
J: TRBJ1-4
V: TRBV28
CDR3: CASSLDRDRVNEKLFF
DNA: TGTGCCAGCAGTTTGGACAGGGATCGGGTCAATGAAAAACTGTTTTTT

size: few
D: NA
J: TRBJ1-6
V: TRBV7-2
CDR3: CASSLATGLSNSPLHF
DNA: TGTGCCAGCAGCTTAGCGACCGGGTTGAGTAATTCACCCCTCCACTTT

size: NA
D: TRBD1
J: TRBJ1-2
V: TRBV5-3
CDR3: CARSLAPGQGANYGYTF
DNA: TGTGCCAGAAGCTTGGCCCCGGGACAGGGGGCTAACTATGGCTACACCTTC

size: NA
D: NA
J: TRBJ1-4
V: TRBV4-3
CDR3: CASSQEPTTNEKLFF
DNA: TGCGCCAGCAGCCAAGAGCCTACAACTAATGAAAAACTGTTTTTT

size: NA
D: NA
J: TRBJ1-2
V: TRBV6-5
CDR3: CASSYPGERGGYTF
DNA: TGTGCCAGCAGTTACCCGGGGGAAAGAGGGGGCTACACCTTC

size: NA
D: NA
J: TRBJ1-5
V: TRBV15
CDR3: CATSRDHGGSNQPQHF
DNA: TGTGCCACCAGCAGAGATCACGGCGGTAGCAATCAGCCCCAGCATTTT

size: NA
D: NA
J: TRBJ2-6
V: TRBV4-2
CDR3: CASSQDPGIGANVLTF
DNA: TGTGCCAGCAGCCAAGATCCAGGTATTGGGGCCAACGTCCTGACTTTC

size: NA
D: TRBD2
J: TRBJ2-1
V: TRBV7-2
CDR3: CASSLTGLAIWNEQFF
DNA: TGTGCCAGCAGCCTCACCGGACTAGCGATTTGGAATGAGCAGTTCTTC

size: NA
D: TRBD1
J: TRBJ2-7
V: TRBV19
CDR3: CASADPDRAGYEQYF
DNA: TGTGCCAGCGCCGATCCGGACAGGGCGGGCTACGAGCAGTACTTC

size: NA
D: TRBD2
J: TRBJ2-7
V: TRBV5-1
CDR3: CASRAGGGAFYEQYF
DNA: TGCGCCAGCAGAGCCGGCGGGGGGGCCTTCTACGAGCAGTACTTC

size: once
D: NA
J: TRBJ2-3
V: TRBV12-5
CDR3: CASGPAWTADSTDTQYF
DNA: TGTGCTAGTGGCCCGGCCTGGACAGCTGACAGCACAGATACGCAGTATTTT

size: NA
D: TRBD1
J: TRBJ1-4
V: TRBV19
CDR3: CAALGGQGARKTNEKLFF
DNA: TGTGCCGCCTTGGGGGGACAGGGGGCAAGGAAAACTAATGAAAAACTGTTTTTT

size: NA
D: NA
J: TRBJ2-1
V: TRBV3-1/TRBV3-2
CDR3: CASSRSPENEQFF
DNA: TGTGCCAGCAGCCGAAGCCCTGAGAATGAGCAGTTCTTC

size: NA
D: NA
J: TRBJ2-7
V: TRBV12-3/TRBV12-4
CDR3: CASSLELRYEQYF
DNA: TGTGCCAGCAGTTTAGAGTTGCGCTACGAGCAGTACTTC

size: NA
D: TRBD2
J: TRBJ2-3
V: TRBV5-1
CDR3: CTSSLGRTSGEITDTQYF
DNA: TGCACCAGCAGCTTGGGCCGGACTAGCGGAGAAATCACAGATACGCAGTATTTT

size: NA
D: TRBD2
J: TRBJ2-5
V: TRBV7-8
CDR3: CASSLGAGRAGQETQYF
DNA: TGTGCCAGCAGCTTAGGGGCCGGGAGGGCAGGACAAGAGACCCAGTACTTC

size: NA
D: NA
J: TRBJ1-4
V: TRBV20-1
CDR3: CSASRGAKANEKLFF
DNA: TGCAGTGCTAGTAGGGGCGCGAAAGCTAATGAAAAACTGTTTTTT

size: NA
D: NA
J: TRBJ1-1
V: TRBV29-1
CDR3: CSVGGRGGNTEAFF
DNA: TGCAGCGTTGGGGGGCGAGGTGGGAACACTGAAGCTTTCTTT

size: few
D: TRBD1
J: TRBJ2-3
V: TRBV7-9
CDR3: CASSIRQGSGSADTQYF
DNA: TGTGCCAGCAGCATAAGACAGGGGAGTGGGTCCGCAGATACGCAGTATTTT

size: once
D: NA
J: TRBJ1-1
V: TRBV10-3
CDR3: CAISGQSNTEAFF
DNA: TGTGCCATCAGCGGACAGTCCAACACTGAAGCTTTCTTT

size: NA
D: NA
J: TRBJ2-7
V: TRBV6-5
CDR3: CASSYAGQTYEQYF
DNA: TGTGCCAGCAGTTACGCGGGACAGACCTACGAGCAGTACTTC

size: NA
D: TRBD1
J: TRBJ2-1
V: TRBV25-1
CDR3: CASETGSSYNEQFF
DNA: TGTGCCAGTGAGACAGGGAGCTCCTACAATGAGCAGTTCTTC

size: NA
D: NA
J: TRBJ2-2
V: TRBV19
CDR3: CASSIGGHLVGGELFF
DNA: TGTGCCAGTAGTATAGGCGGGCACCTCGTAGGTGGGGAGCTGTTTTTT

size: NA
D: TRBD1
J: TRBJ1-6
V: TRBV13
CDR3: CASSLGPGQGNSPLHF
DNA: TGTGCCAGCAGCTTAGGCCCGGGACAGGGGAATTCACCCCTCCACTTT

size: NA
D: NA
J: TRBJ1-2
V: TRBV14
CDR3: CASSQERGYVYGYTF
DNA: TGTGCCAGCAGCCAAGAACGAGGGTACGTCTATGGCTACACCTTC

size: NA
D: NA
J: TRBJ2-2
V: TRBV5-4
CDR3: CASSLRRGSTGELFF
DNA: TGTGCCAGCAGCTTGCGAAGGGGGAGCACCGGGGAGCTGTTTTTT

size: NA
D: NA
J: TRBJ1-4
V: TRBV5-6
CDR3: CASSLRREKLFF
DNA: TGTGCCAGCAGCTTGCGGAGGGAAAAACTGTTTTTT

size: NA
D: NA
J: TRBJ2-2
V: TRBV30
CDR3: CAWTSYSTGELFF
DNA: TGTGCCTGGACGTCCTATTCCACCGGGGAGCTGTTTTTT

size: NA
D: TRBD1
J: TRBJ1-5
V: TRBV2
CDR3: CASSAPGGRSNQPQHF
DNA: TGTGCCAGCAGTGCCCCAGGGGGCCGGAGCAATCAGCCCCAGCATTTT

size: once
D: NA
J: TRBJ2-4
V: TRBV7-2
CDR3: CASSPNIAKNIQYF
DNA: TGTGCCAGCAGCCCCAACATAGCCAAAAACATTCAGTACTTC

size: once
D: TRBD1
J: TRBJ2-1
V: TRBV6-6
CDR3: CASSRGQELNEQFF
DNA: TGTGCCAGCAGCCGGGGACAGGAGTTGAATGAGCAGTTCTTC

size: NA
D: NA
J: TRBJ1-2
V: TRBV2
CDR3: CASSEGRYYGYTF
DNA: TGTGCCAGCAGTGAGGGCAGGTACTATGGCTACACCTTC

size: NA
D: TRBD1
J: TRBJ1-1
V: TRBV6-5
CDR3: CASNRDRGTEAFF
DNA: TGTGCCAGCAATAGGGACAGGGGCACTGAAGCTTTCTTT

size: once
D: TRBD2
J: TRBJ2-3
V: TRBV5-1
CDR3: CASSFIGSGATDTQYF
DNA: TGCGCCAGCAGCTTCATTGGTAGCGGGGCGACAGATACGCAGTATTTT

size: NA
D: TRBD1
J: TRBJ1-2
V: TRBV12-5
CDR3: CASGFDRGERGYTF
DNA: TGTGCTAGTGGCTTTGACAGGGGTGAGAGGGGCTACACCTTC

size: NA
D: TRBD1
J: TRBJ2-4
V: TRBV19
CDR3: CASSQGQGVTKNIQYF
DNA: TGTGCCAGTAGCCAAGGACAGGGGGTGACCAAAAACATTCAGTACTTC

size: once
D: TRBD1
J: TRBJ1-2
V: TRBV6-5
CDR3: CASSLKGQGNGYTF
DNA: TGTGCCAGCAGTCTAAAAGGACAGGGGAACGGCTACACCTTC

size: NA
D: NA
J: TRBJ1-3
V: TRBV19
CDR3: CASSTTLGDTIYF
DNA: TGTGCCAGTAGTACGACTTTAGGGGACACCATATATTTT

size: NA
D: NA
J: TRBJ1-5
V: TRBV30
CDR3: CAWSTVNGNQPQHF
DNA: TGTGCCTGGAGCACAGTCAATGGCAATCAGCCCCAGCATTTT

size: once
D: TRBD2
J: TRBJ2-3
V: TRBV2
CDR3: CASSLSGGGTDTQYF
DNA: TGTGCCAGCAGTCTTAGCGGGGGGGGCACAGATACGCAGTATTTT

size: NA
D: TRBD1
J: TRBJ2-7
V: TRBV9
CDR3: CASSVDPGQGYEQYF
DNA: TGTGCCAGCAGCGTAGATCCGGGACAGGGATACGAGCAGTACTTC

size: NA
D: NA
J: TRBJ2-2
V: TRBV7-9
CDR3: CASSLARGDTGELFF
DNA: TGTGCCAGCAGCTTAGCGCGCGGGGACACCGGGGAGCTGTTTTTT

size: NA
D: TRBD1
J: TRBJ2-2
V: TRBV3-1/TRBV3-2
CDR3: CASSQDSTGGRTGELFF
DNA: TGTGCCAGCAGCCAAGATTCGACAGGGGGTAGGACCGGGGAGCTGTTTTTT

size: once
D: TRBD2
J: TRBJ2-3
V: TRBV4-3
CDR3: CASSRPEGGYYTDTQYF
DNA: TGCGCCAGCAGCCGACCGGAGGGAGGGTATTACACAGATACGCAGTATTTT

size: NA
D: TRBD1
J: TRBJ1-5
V: TRBV6-5
CDR3: CASLAQDRGGQPQHF
DNA: TGTGCCAGCTTAGCCCAGGACAGGGGGGGTCAGCCCCAGCATTTT

size: NA
D: TRBD2
J: TRBJ2-1
V: TRBV5-1
CDR3: CASSLTSGGQSSYNEQFF
DNA: TGCGCCAGCAGCTTGACTAGCGGGGGCCAAAGCTCCTACAATGAGCAGTTCTTC

size: NA
D: TRBD2
J: TRBJ2-1
V: TRBV7-9
CDR3: CAGGRLAGDNEQFF
DNA: TGTGCCGGGGGACGCCTAGCGGGGGACAATGAGCAGTTCTTC

size: NA
D: NA
J: TRBJ1-4
V: TRBV21-1
CDR3: CASSSLLRDSNEKLFF
DNA: TGTGCCAGCAGCAGTCTCCTCCGGGATTCTAATGAAAAACTGTTTTTT

size: NA
D: TRBD2
J: TRBJ2-5
V: TRBV16
CDR3: CASSELRLAGRGETQYF
DNA: TGTGCCAGCAGCGAACTACGACTAGCGGGGCGGGGAGAGACCCAGTACTTC

size: NA
D: TRBD1
J: TRBJ1-2
V: TRBV11-2
CDR3: CASSLGRDRVSNYGYTF
DNA: TGTGCCAGCAGCTTAGGGAGGGACAGGGTTTCTAACTATGGCTACACCTTC

size: NA
D: NA
J: TRBJ1-1
V: TRBV18
CDR3: CASSPSADGRERAFF
DNA: TGTGCCAGCTCCCCATCCGCCGATGGCCGGGAAAGAGCTTTCTTT

size: NA
D: NA
J: TRBJ1-3
V: TRBV3-1/TRBV3-2
CDR3: CASSLRTVSGNTIYF
DNA: TGTGCCAGCAGCCTCCGGACAGTCTCTGGAAACACCATATATTTT